A single sample is the source of the 3 T cell receptor beta chains below, sequenced in a study of CD8+CD57+ T cells in acquired aplastic anemia. Patients included in sequencing had previously demonstrated CD8+CD57+ cell expansion by flow cytometry. The use of genomic DNA as template underpinned the TCR beta VDJ and CDR3 profiling. From the reads, TCRdb called clonotypes with MiXCR, one entry per CDR3 protein. The table includes approximately 190,000 distinct CDR3 sequences, approximately 50% detected once. The material sequenced was sorted CD4+, CD8+, or CD8+CD57+ T cells (not recorded which) from PBMCs. These TCRs come from a human donor with aplastic anemia.

The chain employs TRBV7-9 and TRBJ2-7, with 7 bases fitting TRBD1. The CDR3 has 14 residues. The germline V gene has CDR1 SEHNR and CDR2 FQNEAQ (reference sequence). V was clipped by 4 bases and J by 5 bases; unmatched bases: 8. The CDR3 here is CASSSLDRDHEQYF. The CDR3 DNA reads as TGTGCCAGCAGCTCCCTCGACAGGGACCACGAGCAGTACTTC.

This clonotype was counted once. V is TRBV2 and J is TRBJ2-1, with 8 bases identical to TRBD2. V lost 3 bases, J lost 3 bases, and 4 bases stayed unmatched. CDR3 length: 15 residues. Germline V gives CDR1 SNHLY, CDR2 FYNNEI. CDR3 residues: CASSESGGRYNEQFF. The CDR3 DNA follows: TGTGCCAGCAGTGAGAGCGGGGGACGCTACAATGAGCAGTTCTTC.

This clonotype was counted between two and nine times. V and J are TRBV3-1 and TRBJ2-2, with TRBD1 as a possible D gene (6 bases). The germline CDR1 and CDR2 sequences are LGHDT and YNNKEL (reference sequence). The CDR3 consists of 18 residues. Trimming left V 2 bases short and J 1 base short, with 17 bases between. The CDR3 sequence is CASSQISRGLRNTGELFF. For the CDR3, the DNA is TGTGCCAGCAGCCAAATTAGCAGGGGTTTGCGGAACACCGGGGAGCTGTTTTTT.